These 13 T cell receptor beta chains originate from one sample sequenced in a study of cytomegalovirus exposure and HLA in healthy donors. PCR was performed using 60 Vbeta and 13 Jbeta primers. Clones were sequenced by immunoSEQ multiplex PCR, and TCRdb holds only the in-frame ones, with some missing. The sample has roughly 120,000 clones; roughly 80% are singletons. The specimen was PBMCs. The source is a male donor in good health and CMV-seronegative.

V is TRBV30 and J is TRBJ2-7, with TRBD2 matching 10 bases. This CDR3 has 14 residues. Germline V gives CDR1 GTSNPN, CDR2 SVGIG (reference sequence). Unmatched junction bases numbered 2, after V lost 1 base and J lost 2 bases. For the CDR3, the DNA is TGTGCCTGGAGTGAGACTAGCGGGCCCTACGAGCAGTACTTC. Encoded protein: CAWSETSGPYEQYF.

This chain connects TRBV28 to TRBJ1-3; D remains ambiguous. The CDR3 contains 13 residues. The V gene's germline CDR1 is MDHEN and CDR2 SYDVKM. Trimming took 11 bases from V and 8 from J, leaving 19 bases between them. CDR3 DNA sequence: TGTGCCGGAGGCGGGAGTAAGGAATACACCATATATTTT. This encodes CAGGGSKEYTIYF. The full variable domain, in which reference TRBV28 and TRBJ1-3 provide the parts outside the CDR3, is DVKVTQSSRYLVKRTGEKVFLECVQDMDHENMFWYRQDPGLGLRLIYFSYDVKMKEKGDIPEGYSVSREKKERFSLILESASTNQTSMYLCAGGGSKEYTIYFGEGSWLTVV.

This chain joins TRBV30 and TRBJ2-3; D is undetermined. Trimming pared 0 bases from V and 6 bases from J, leaving 10 bases between. The CDR3 length is 13 residues. Germline V gene lookup returns CDR1 GTSNPN and CDR2 SVGIG (reference sequence). The CDR3 sequence: CAWSVLYRDTQYF. In DNA, the CDR3 is TGTGCCTGGAGTGTACTGTACCGGGATACGCAGTATTTT.

The table lists this clone with a few counts. The CDR3 DNA reads TGCAGCGTTGACAGCCCATCTAGGAGTGAGCAGTTCTTC. Translated: CSVDSPSRSEQFF. The chain is built from TRBV29-1 and TRBJ2-1; D is uncertain. Germline CDR1 reads SQVTM; CDR2 reads ANQGSEA. The V gene lost 3 bases and the J gene lost 9 bases, with 15 bases spanning the gap. CDR3 length equals 13 residues.

The chain has TRBV30 and TRBJ1-5, with TRBD1 as a possible D gene (5 bases). V shed 2 bases and J shed 0 bases, with 14 bases lying between them. This CDR3 has 16 residues. The V gene's germline CDR1 is GTSNPN and CDR2 SVGIG (reference sequence). CDR3 DNA sequence: TGTGCCTGGAGTCAAAGGACAATCGCTAGCAATCAGCCCCAGCATTTT. Amino acids: CAWSQRTIASNQPQHF.

This chain uses TRBV2 with TRBJ1-5; 9 nucleotides match TRBD1. This CDR3 has 16 residues. CDR1 SNHLY and CDR2 FYNNEI come from the germline V gene. After removal of 6 bases from V and 4 bases from J, the junction contained 10 bases not matched to a gene. The chain's CDR3 is CASSNLKTGGNQPQHF. Written as DNA, the CDR3 is TGTGCCAGCAGCAACCTTAAGACAGGGGGGAATCAGCCCCAGCATTTT.

In its sample, this clone was seen a few times. CDR3 region: CASSQDSSGRGEKLFF. DNA for the CDR3: TGTGCCAGCAGCCAAGATAGCTCGGGGAGGGGTGAAAAACTGTTTTTT. The rearrangement links TRBV4-2 to TRBJ1-4, with TRBD1 as a possible D gene (5 bases). This CDR3 comprises 16 residues. V shed 0 bases and J shed 7 bases, with 15 bases lying between them. Looked up from germline, CDR1 is LGHNA and CDR2 is YNFKEQ.

Of note for this clone: This CDR3 is also generated by other DNA sequences in the sample. This chain joins TRBV5-8 and TRBJ1-5, with 10 positions matching TRBD1. CDR3 length equals 16 residues. Germline loops: CDR1 SGHTS, CDR2 YDEGEE. V gave up 4 bases and J gave up 3 bases; unmatched junction bases: 7. The CDR3 reads CASSLGTGAPNQPQHF. DNA of the CDR3: TGTGCCAGCAGCCTCGGGACAGGGGCTCCCAATCAGCCCCAGCATTTT. Combining the CDR3 with reference TRBV5-8 and TRBJ1-5 gives the whole variable domain EAGVTQSPTHLIKTRGQQATLRCSPISGHTSVYWYQQALGLGLQFLLWYDEGEERNRGNFPPRFSGRQFPNYSSELNVNALELEDSALYLCASSLGTGAPNQPQHFGDGTRLSIL.

This chain joins TRBV9 and TRBJ2-1; a possible D gene is TRBD2 (6 bases). Germline CDR1 and CDR2: SGDLS and YYNGEE. The CDR3 covers 15 residues. V gave up 3 bases and J gave up 9 bases, with 19 bases separating them. The CDR3 spells CASSAGGSPEREQFF. DNA of the CDR3: TGTGCCAGCAGCGCCGGGGGTAGCCCGGAGCGTGAGCAGTTCTTC. Variable domain in full (rest from reference TRBV9 and TRBJ2-1): DSGVTQTPKHLITATGQRVTLRCSPRSGDLSVYWYQQSLDQGLQFLIQYYNGEERAKGNILERFSAQQFPDLHSELNLSSLELGDSALYFCASSAGGSPEREQFFGPGTRLTVL.

The genes are TRBV2 and TRBJ2-7; D perhaps matches TRBD1 (6 bases). The CDR3 totals 14 residues. V lost 6 bases and J 1 base, leaving 13 bases between the germline ends. The V gene's germline CDR1 is SNHLY and CDR2 FYNNEI. The CDR3 sequence: CASRGQPSSYEQYF. CDR3 bases: TGTGCCAGCAGGGGACAACCATCATCCTACGAGCAGTACTTC.

This clone was seen only a few times. The CDR3: CASSFQAYEQYF. The CDR3 DNA reads TGTGCCAGCAGCTTCCAGGCCTACGAGCAGTACTTC. The rearrangement joins TRBV7-8 to TRBJ2-7; D uncertain. Trimming shortened V by 3 bases and J by 2 bases, and 5 bases separated the two germline ends. In germline, CDR1 is SGHVS, CDR2 FQNEAQ. The CDR3 loop spans 12 amino acids. Looking up the rest from reference TRBV7-8 and TRBJ2-7 gives the full variable domain: GAGVSQSPRYKVAKRGQDVALRCDPISGHVSLFWYQQALGQGPEFLTYFQNEAQLDKSGLPSDRFFAERPEGSVSTLKIQRTQQEDSAVYLCASSFQAYEQYFGPGTRLTVT.

A few counts support this clone. The V gene is TRBV7-9, the J gene TRBJ1-5, with a weak D call TRBD1 (5 bases). Germline V gives CDR1 SEHNR, CDR2 FQNEAQ (reference sequence). Deletions cut 2 bases from V and 2 bases from J, with 10 bases between. This CDR3 has 15 residues. The CDR3 here is CASSLPGDGNQPQHF. DNA for the CDR3: TGTGCCAGCAGCTTACCGGGGGACGGCAATCAGCCCCAGCATTTT.

This clone showed up just a few times. This chain joins TRBV10-3 and TRBJ1-2, with TRBD1 matching 9 bases. J was trimmed by 2 bases and V by 0 bases; bases with no gene match: 4. This CDR3 contains 16 residues. From germline, CDR1 is ENHRY and CDR2 SYGVKD. The CDR3: CAISESVTGGNYGYTF. Written as DNA, the CDR3 is TGTGCCATCAGTGAGTCTGTGACAGGGGGGAACTATGGCTACACCTTC.